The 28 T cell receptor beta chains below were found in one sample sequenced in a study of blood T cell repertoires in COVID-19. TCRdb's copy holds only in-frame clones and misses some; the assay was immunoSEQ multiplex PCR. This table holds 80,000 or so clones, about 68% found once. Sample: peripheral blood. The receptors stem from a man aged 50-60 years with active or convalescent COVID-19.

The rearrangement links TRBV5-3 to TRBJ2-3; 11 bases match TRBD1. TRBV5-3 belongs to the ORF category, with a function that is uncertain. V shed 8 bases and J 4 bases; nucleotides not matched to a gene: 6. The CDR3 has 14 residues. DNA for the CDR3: TGTGCCAGGGGACAGGGGGGGCGTGCAGATACGCAGTATTTT. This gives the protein CARGQGGRADTQYF.

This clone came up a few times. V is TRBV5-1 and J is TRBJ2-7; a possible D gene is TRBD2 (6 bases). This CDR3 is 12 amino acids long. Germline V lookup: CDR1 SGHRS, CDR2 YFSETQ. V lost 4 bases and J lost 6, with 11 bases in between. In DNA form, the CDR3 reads TGCGCCAGCAGCGGGGACGGGAGCGAGCAGTACTTC. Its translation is CASSGDGSEQYF.

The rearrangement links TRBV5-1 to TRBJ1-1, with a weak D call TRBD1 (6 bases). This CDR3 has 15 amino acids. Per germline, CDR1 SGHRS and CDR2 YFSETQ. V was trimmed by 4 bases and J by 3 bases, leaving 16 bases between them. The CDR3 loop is CASSPLDRSYTEAFF. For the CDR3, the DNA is TGCGCCAGCAGCCCCCTTGACAGGTCCTACACTGAAGCTTTCTTT.

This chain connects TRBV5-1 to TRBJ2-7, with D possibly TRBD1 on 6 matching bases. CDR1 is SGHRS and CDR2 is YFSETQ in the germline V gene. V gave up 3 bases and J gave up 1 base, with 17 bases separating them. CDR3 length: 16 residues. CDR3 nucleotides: TGCGCCAGCAGCTCCCGGGCGGGCCAGGGGTCCTACGAGCAGTACTTC. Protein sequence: CASSSRAGQGSYEQYF. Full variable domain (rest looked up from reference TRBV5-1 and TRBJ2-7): KAGVTQTPRYLIKTRGQQVTLSCSPISGHRSVSWYQQTPGQGLQFLFEYFSETQRNKGNFPGRFSGRQFSNSRSEMNVSTLELGDSALYLCASSSRAGQGSYEQYFGPGTRLTVT.

Written as DNA, the CDR3 is TGCAGCGTTGTACCGGGGGGGAATGAGCAGTTCTTC. Translating gives CSVVPGGNEQFF. This chain uses TRBV29-1 with TRBJ2-1, with 8 bases matching TRBD2. The V segment lost 4 bases and the J segment 7 bases; nucleotides outside the gene matches: 3. The CDR3 runs to 12 residues. Germline values: CDR1 SQVTM, CDR2 ANQGSEA.

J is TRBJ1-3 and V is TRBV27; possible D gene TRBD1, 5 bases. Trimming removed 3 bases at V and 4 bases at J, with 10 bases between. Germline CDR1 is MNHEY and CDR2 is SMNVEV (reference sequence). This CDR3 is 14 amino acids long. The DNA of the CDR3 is TGTGCCAGCAGTTTGGCAGGGCGAGGAAACACCATATATTTT. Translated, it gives CASSLAGRGNTIYF.

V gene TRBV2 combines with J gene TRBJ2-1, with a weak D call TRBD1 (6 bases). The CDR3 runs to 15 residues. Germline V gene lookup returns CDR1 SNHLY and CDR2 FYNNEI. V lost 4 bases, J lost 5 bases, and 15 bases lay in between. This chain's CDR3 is CASSGFLQGNNEQFF. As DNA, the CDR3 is TGTGCCAGCAGTGGGTTTCTCCAGGGGAACAATGAGCAGTTCTTC.

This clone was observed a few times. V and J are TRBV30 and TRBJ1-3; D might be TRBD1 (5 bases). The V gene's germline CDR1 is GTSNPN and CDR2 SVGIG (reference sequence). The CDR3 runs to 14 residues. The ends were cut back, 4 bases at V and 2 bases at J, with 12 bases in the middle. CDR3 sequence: CAWKAGYTGNTIYF. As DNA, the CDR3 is TGTGCCTGGAAAGCAGGGTACACTGGAAACACCATATATTTT.

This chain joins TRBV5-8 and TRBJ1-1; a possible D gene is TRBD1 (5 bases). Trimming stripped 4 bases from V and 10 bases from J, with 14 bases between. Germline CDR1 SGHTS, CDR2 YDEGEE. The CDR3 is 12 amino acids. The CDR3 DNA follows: TGTGCCAGCAGCCGGCTGGGGCAGGGAGCTTTCTTT. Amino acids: CASSRLGQGAFF.

CDR3 in DNA: TGCGCCAGCAGCGGAAACAGGGCCGGGGAGCTGTTTTTT. Amino acids: CASSGNRAGELFF. V usage is TRBV5-1 and J usage is TRBJ2-2; a possible D gene is TRBD1 (6 bases). The CDR3 covers 13 residues. CDR1 SGHRS and CDR2 YFSETQ come from the germline V gene. Trimming took off 4 bases at V and 6 bases at J, with 10 bases between the two ends.

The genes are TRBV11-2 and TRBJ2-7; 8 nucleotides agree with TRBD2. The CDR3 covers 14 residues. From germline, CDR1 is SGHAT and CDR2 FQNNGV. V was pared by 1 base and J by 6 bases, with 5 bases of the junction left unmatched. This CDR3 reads CASSLGRGGREQYF. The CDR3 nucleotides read TGTGCCAGCAGCTTAGGACGGGGGGGGCGCGAGCAGTACTTC.

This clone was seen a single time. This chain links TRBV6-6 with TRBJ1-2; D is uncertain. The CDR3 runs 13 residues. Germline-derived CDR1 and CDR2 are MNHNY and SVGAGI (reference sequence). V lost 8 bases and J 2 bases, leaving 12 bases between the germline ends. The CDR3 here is CASAPAGNYGYTF. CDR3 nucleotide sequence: TGTGCCAGCGCCCCCGCGGGGAACTATGGCTACACCTTC.

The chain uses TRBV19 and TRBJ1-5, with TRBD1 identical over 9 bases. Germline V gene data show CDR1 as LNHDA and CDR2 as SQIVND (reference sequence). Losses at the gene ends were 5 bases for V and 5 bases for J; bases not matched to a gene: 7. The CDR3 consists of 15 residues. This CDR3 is CASSPVDRGDQPQHF. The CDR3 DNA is TGTGCCAGTAGTCCCGTGGACAGGGGAGATCAGCCCCAGCATTTT.

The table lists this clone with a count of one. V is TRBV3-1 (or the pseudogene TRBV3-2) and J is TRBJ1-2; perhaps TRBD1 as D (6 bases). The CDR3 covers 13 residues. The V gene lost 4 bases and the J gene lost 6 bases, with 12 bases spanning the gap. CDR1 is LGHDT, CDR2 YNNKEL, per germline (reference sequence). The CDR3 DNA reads TGTGCCAGCAGCCGGGGGACACATAATGGCTACACCTTC. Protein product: CASSRGTHNGYTF.

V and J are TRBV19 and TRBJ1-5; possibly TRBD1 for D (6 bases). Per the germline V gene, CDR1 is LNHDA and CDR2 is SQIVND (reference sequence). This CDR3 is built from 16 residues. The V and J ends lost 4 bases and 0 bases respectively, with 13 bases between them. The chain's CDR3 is CASSTRQADSNQPQHF. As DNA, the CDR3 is TGTGCCAGTAGTACCCGACAGGCGGATAGCAATCAGCCCCAGCATTTT. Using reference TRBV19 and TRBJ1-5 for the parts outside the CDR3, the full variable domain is DGGITQSPKYLFRKEGQNVTLSCEQNLNHDAMYWYRQDPGQGLRLIYYSQIVNDFQKGDIAEGYSVSREKKESFPLTVTSAQKNPTAFYLCASSTRQADSNQPQHFGDGTRLSIL.

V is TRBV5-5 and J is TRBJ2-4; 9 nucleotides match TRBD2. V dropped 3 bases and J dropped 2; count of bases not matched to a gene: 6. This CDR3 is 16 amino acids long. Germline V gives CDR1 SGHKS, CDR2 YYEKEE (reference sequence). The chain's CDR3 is CASSSSGGQTKNIQYF. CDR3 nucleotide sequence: TGTGCCAGCAGCTCCAGCGGGGGGCAGACCAAAAACATTCAGTACTTC.

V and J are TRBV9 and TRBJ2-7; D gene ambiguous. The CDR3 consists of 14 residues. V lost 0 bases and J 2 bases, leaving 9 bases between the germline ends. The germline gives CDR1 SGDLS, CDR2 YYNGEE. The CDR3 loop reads CASSVGRRAYEQYF. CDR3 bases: TGTGCCAGCAGCGTAGGCCGTCGGGCCTACGAGCAGTACTTC.

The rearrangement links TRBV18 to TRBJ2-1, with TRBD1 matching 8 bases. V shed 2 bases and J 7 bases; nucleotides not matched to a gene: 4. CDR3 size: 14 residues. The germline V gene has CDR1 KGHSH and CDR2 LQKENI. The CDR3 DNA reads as TGTGCCAGCTCACCAAGAACAGGGGGGAATGAGCAGTTCTTC. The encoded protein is CASSPRTGGNEQFF.

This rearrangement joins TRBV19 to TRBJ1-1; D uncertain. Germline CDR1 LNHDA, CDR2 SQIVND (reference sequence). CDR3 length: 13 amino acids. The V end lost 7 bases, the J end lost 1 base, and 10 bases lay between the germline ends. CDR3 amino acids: CASTSGRNTEAFF. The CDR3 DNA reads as TGTGCCAGTACCTCGGGTCGGAACACTGAAGCTTTCTTT.

CDR3 in amino acids: CATLGYSSRSYEQYF. The CDR3 nucleotides read TGTGCCACCCTTGGGTACTCTTCCAGGTCCTACGAGCAGTACTTC. The chain joins TRBV19 to TRBJ2-7, with D hard to call. The germline V gene has CDR1 LNHDA and CDR2 SQIVND (reference sequence). Between the trimmed V and J ends, which lost 10 bases and 1 base, there was a span of 20 bases. The CDR3 runs 15 residues.

CDR3 sequence: CASSIGGSRGYTF. The CDR3, as DNA: TGTGCCAGTAGTATTGGGGGCAGTCGAGGCTACACCTTC. The rearrangement links TRBV19 to TRBJ1-2; tentative D call: TRBD1 (6 bases). This CDR3 contains 13 residues. The germline CDR1 and CDR2 sequences are LNHDA and SQIVND (reference sequence). The V gene lost 3 bases and the J gene lost 8 bases, with 13 bases spanning the gap. Full variable domain (outside the CDR3, taken from reference TRBV19 and TRBJ1-2): DGGITQSPKYLFRKEGQNVTLSCEQNLNHDAMYWYRQDPGQGLRLIYYSQIVNDFQKGDIAEGYSVSREKKESFPLTVTSAQKNPTAFYLCASSIGGSRGYTFGSGTRLTVV.

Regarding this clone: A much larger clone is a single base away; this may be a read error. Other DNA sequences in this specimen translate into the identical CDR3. The CDR3 DNA follows: TGTGCCAGCAGTCGACAGGGGGACACTGAAGCTTTCTTT. It specifies CASSRQGDTEAFF. The gene calls are TRBV3-1 (or the pseudogene TRBV3-2) and TRBJ1-1; 9 bases match TRBD1. The CDR3 spans 13 residues. Germline CDR1 and CDR2: LGHDT and YNNKEL (reference sequence). V shed 6 bases, J shed 3 bases, and the junction held 2 bases outside the gene matches.

The CDR3 DNA reads TGTGCCAGCAGCGGGTCTAGCGGGGGAGCGGATACGCAGTATTTT. This sequence encodes CASSGSSGGADTQYF. This rearrangement joins TRBV7-9 to TRBJ2-3; 10 nucleotides agree with TRBD2. This CDR3 is 15 amino acids long. After removal of 5 bases from V and 6 bases from J, the junction contained 8 bases not matched to a gene. Germline-derived CDR1 and CDR2 are SEHNR and FQNEAQ (reference sequence). Complete variable domain (other parts from reference TRBV7-9 and TRBJ2-3): DTGVSQNPRHKITKRGQNVTFRCDPISEHNRLYWYRQTLGQGPEFLTYFQNEAQLEKSRLLSDRFSAERPKGSFSTLEIQRTEQGDSAMYLCASSGSSGGADTQYFGPGTRLTVL.

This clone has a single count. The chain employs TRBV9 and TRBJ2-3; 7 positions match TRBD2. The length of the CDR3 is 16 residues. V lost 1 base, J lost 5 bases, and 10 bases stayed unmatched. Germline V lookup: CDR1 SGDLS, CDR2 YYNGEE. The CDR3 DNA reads TGTGCCAGCAGCGTAACGGCAAGCGGGGCCGAAGATACGCAGTATTTT. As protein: CASSVTASGAEDTQYF. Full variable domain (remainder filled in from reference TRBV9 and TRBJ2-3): DSGVTQTPKHLITATGQRVTLRCSPRSGDLSVYWYQQSLDQGLQFLIQYYNGEERAKGNILERFSAQQFPDLHSELNLSSLELGDSALYFCASSVTASGAEDTQYFGPGTRLTVL.

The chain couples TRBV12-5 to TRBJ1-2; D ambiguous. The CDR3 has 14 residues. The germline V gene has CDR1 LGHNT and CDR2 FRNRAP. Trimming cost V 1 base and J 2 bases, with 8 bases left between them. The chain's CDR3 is CASGLGGLNYGYTF. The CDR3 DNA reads TGTGCTAGTGGTTTGGGTGGCCTCAACTATGGCTACACCTTC. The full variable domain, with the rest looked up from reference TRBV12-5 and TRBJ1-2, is DARVTQTPRHKVTEMGQEVTMRCQPILGHNTVFWYRQTMMQGLELLAYFRNRAPLDDSGMPKDRFSAEMPDATLATLKIQPSEPRDSAVYFCASGLGGLNYGYTFGSGTRLTVV.

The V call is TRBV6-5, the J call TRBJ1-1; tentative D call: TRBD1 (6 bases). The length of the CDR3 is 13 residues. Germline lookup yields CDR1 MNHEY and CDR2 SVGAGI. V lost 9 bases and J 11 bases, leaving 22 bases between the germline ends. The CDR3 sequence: CASRLGQPQGAFF. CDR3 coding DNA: TGTGCCAGTAGACTCGGACAGCCACAAGGGGCTTTCTTT.

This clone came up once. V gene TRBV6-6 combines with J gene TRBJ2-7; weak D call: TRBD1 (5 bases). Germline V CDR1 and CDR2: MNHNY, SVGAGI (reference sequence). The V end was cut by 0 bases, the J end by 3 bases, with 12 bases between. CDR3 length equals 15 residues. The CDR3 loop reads CASSYSKGQGYEQYF. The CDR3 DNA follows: TGTGCCAGCAGTTACTCGAAGGGGCAGGGCTACGAGCAGTACTTC.

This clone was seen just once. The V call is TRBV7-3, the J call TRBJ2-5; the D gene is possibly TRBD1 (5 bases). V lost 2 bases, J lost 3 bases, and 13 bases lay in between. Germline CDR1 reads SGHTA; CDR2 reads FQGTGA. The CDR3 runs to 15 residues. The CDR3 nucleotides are TGTGCCAGCAGCTTAGTAGCAGGGTGGAAAGAGACCCAGTACTTC. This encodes CASSLVAGWKETQYF.